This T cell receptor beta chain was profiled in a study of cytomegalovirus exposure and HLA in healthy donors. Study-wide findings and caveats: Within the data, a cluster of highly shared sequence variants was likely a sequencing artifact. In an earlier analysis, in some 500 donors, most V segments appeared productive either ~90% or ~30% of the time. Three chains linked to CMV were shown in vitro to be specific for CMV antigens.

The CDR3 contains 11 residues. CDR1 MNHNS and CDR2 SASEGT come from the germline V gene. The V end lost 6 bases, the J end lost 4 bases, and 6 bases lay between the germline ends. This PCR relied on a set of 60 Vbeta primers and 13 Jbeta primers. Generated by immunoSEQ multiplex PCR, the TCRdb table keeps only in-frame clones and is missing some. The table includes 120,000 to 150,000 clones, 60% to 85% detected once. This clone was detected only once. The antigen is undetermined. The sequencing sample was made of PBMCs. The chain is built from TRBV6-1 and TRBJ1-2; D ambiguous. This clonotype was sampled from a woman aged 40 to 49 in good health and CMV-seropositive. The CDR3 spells CASSTGYGYTF. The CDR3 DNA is TGTGCCAGCAGCACCGGCTATGGCTACACCTTC.